The T cell receptor (beta chain) under discussion was sequenced for a study of cytomegalovirus exposure and HLA in healthy donors. As regards this clone: Its target is not known.

PCR was performed using 60 Vbeta and 13 Jbeta primers. Sequenced by immunoSEQ multiplex PCR; TCRdb stores in-frame clones only, minus some. Of more than 110,000 clones listed, about 78% are singletons. V lost 7 bases and J lost 4, with 16 bases in between. This CDR3 spans 14 amino acids. The V gene's germline CDR1 is MNHEY and CDR2 SVGAGI. Whole-study results and caveats: What a later analysis showed was that several of the most significant clusters appeared linked to common viral pathogens. The later analysis indicated that the majority of CMV-associated TCR beta chains appeared HLA-restricted. CMV serostatus was the sole immune exposure data available.

What was sequenced was PBMCs. The V gene is TRBV6-5, the J gene TRBJ1-1, with D perhaps TRBD1 (6 bases). The receptor was derived from a male donor in good health and CMV-seronegative. The CDR3 is CASMMAGVVTEAFF. In DNA, the CDR3 is TGTGCCAGCATGATGGCAGGGGTGGTCACTGAAGCTTTCTTT.